One and the same sample provided the 17 T cell receptor beta chains below, sequenced in a study of metastatic and nonmetastatic thyroid tumors. Thyroid surgery was preceded by no treatment in any patient. With MiXCR, TCRdb reprocessed the PCR reads. The table lists about 22,000 clones, 15% to 20% of them singletons. The sample consisted of blood. These receptors all stem from a male donor with papillary thyroid cancer or a benign thyroid nodule (not recorded which). Some clones in this sample may be carry-over from other donors' samples.

There are many counts of this clone. The chain has TRBV20-1 and TRBJ2-1, with D perhaps given as TRBD1 or TRBD2 (6 bases each). The germline CDR1 and CDR2 sequences are DFQATT and SNEGSKA (reference sequence). The CDR3 contains 15 residues. The ends were cut back, 5 bases at V and 8 bases at J, with 22 bases in the middle. CDR3: CSAFAPGLGADEQFF. The CDR3 region has the DNA TGCAGTGCTTTTGCGCCGGGACTGGGGGCAGATGAGCAGTTCTTC.

This clone was seen ten or more times. The V and J genes are TRBV15 and TRBJ1-3, with D possibly being TRBD1 (5 bases). The CDR3 spans 16 residues. Germline CDR1 is LNHNV and CDR2 is YYDKDF (reference sequence). The V gene lost 0 bases and the J gene lost 0 bases, with 9 bases spanning the gap. CDR3 coding DNA: TGTGCCACCAGCAGAGAACGGGGGTCCTCTGGAAACACCATATATTTT. Encoded protein: CATSRERGSSGNTIYF.

V and J are TRBV3-1 and TRBJ2-7; D is possibly TRBD2 (6 bases). CDR3 length equals 18 residues. Germline CDR1 is LGHDT and CDR2 is YNNKEL (reference sequence). Trimming took 0 bases from V and 0 from J, leaving 18 bases between them. CDR3 bases: TGTGCCAGCAGCCAAGATAGGGGAGGACTCTTAAGCTCCTACGAGCAGTACTTC. It specifies CASSQDRGGLLSSYEQYF.

In this sample, this clone turned up many times. V and J are TRBV3-1 and TRBJ2-5; D call uncertain. This CDR3 has 15 residues. The germline CDR1 and CDR2 sequences are LGHDT and YNNKEL (reference sequence). The V end was cut by 1 base, the J end by 1 base, with 10 bases between. The CDR3 is CASSQGISPQETQYF. The CDR3 DNA follows: TGTGCCAGCAGCCAAGGTATTAGCCCCCAAGAGACCCAGTACTTC.

This clone was counted many times. The chain is built from TRBV7-9 and TRBJ1-1; no clear D. The V end lost 5 bases, the J end lost 6 bases, and 13 bases lay between the germline ends. The CDR3 consists of 13 residues. The germline CDR1 and CDR2 sequences are SEHNR and FQNEAQ (reference sequence). CDR3 protein: CASSRGRDPEAFF. For the CDR3, the DNA is TGTGCCAGCAGCCGCGGGAGAGACCCTGAAGCTTTCTTT.

This clone rates as medium-sized. The chain employs TRBV30 and TRBJ2-2; D is possibly TRBD1 (7 bases). V lost 4 bases and J lost 0, with 9 bases in between. CDR3 length: 14 residues. Germline-derived CDR1 and CDR2 are GTSNPN and SVGIG (reference sequence). CDR3 residues: CAWTGGTNTGELFF. The CDR3 DNA reads TGTGCCTGGACAGGGGGGACGAACACCGGGGAGCTGTTTTTT.

This clone was observed many times. The genes are TRBV28 and TRBJ2-3; the match to TRBD2 covers 12 bases. The CDR3 consists of 17 residues. Germline V CDR1 and CDR2: MDHEN, SYDVKM. Losses at the gene ends were 3 bases for V and 4 bases for J; bases not matched to a gene: 8. Written as DNA, the CDR3 is TGTGCCAGCAGTTTCCTAGCGGGGGGGCAAGGTCCAGATACGCAGTATTTT. This gives the protein CASSFLAGGQGPDTQYF.

This clone was seen ten or more times. V usage is TRBV24-1 and J usage is TRBJ2-2; perhaps TRBD2 as D (6 bases). CDR1 KGHDR and CDR2 SFDVKD come from the germline V gene. V was cut by 10 bases and J by 5 bases, with 13 bases left in between. This CDR3 spans 13 amino acids. The DNA of the CDR3 is TGTGCCACGACTAGTCCGGGGACCGGGGAGCTGTTTTTT. This gives the protein CATTSPGTGELFF.

This clone was counted many times. The rearrangement uses TRBV5-1 and TRBJ2-7; D is unclear. The CDR3 has 15 amino acids. The germline V gene has CDR1 SGHRS and CDR2 YFSETQ. V was cut by 0 bases and J by 1 base, with 11 bases left in between. CDR3 bases: TGCGCCAGCAGCTTGGAGGGCTCCGGGTCCTACGAGCAGTACTTC. Protein sequence: CASSLEGSGSYEQYF.

The rearrangement uses TRBV5-1 and TRBJ2-2, with 7 bases aligning to TRBD1. V lost 1 base and J lost 1; bases outside the gene matches: 4. Germline V gene lookup returns CDR1 SGHRS and CDR2 YFSETQ. This CDR3 has 16 residues. The CDR3 loop is CASSLRTGGNTGELFF. The CDR3, as DNA: TGCGCCAGCAGCTTGCGGACAGGTGGGAACACCGGGGAGCTGTTTTTT. Full variable domain (missing parts from reference TRBV5-1 and TRBJ2-2): KAGVTQTPRYLIKTRGQQVTLSCSPISGHRSVSWYQQTPGQGLQFLFEYFSETQRNKGNFPGRFSGRQFSNSRSEMNVSTLELGDSALYLCASSLRTGGNTGELFFGEGSRLTVL.

At least ten counts were recorded for this clone. This chain links TRBV20-1 with TRBJ2-7; D remains unclear. The CDR3 is 11 amino acids. Trimming cost V 6 bases and J 2 bases, with 8 bases left between them. Germline lookup yields CDR1 DFQATT and CDR2 SNEGSKA (reference sequence). This CDR3 is CSAGRTYEQYF. The DNA of the CDR3 is TGCAGTGCCGGAAGAACCTACGAGCAGTACTTC.

This clone was counted many times. This sequence joins TRBV28 and TRBJ1-2, with a possible D match to TRBD1 (5 bases). Trimming shortened V by 2 bases and J by 3 bases, and 7 bases separated the two germline ends. Germline CDR1 MDHEN, CDR2 SYDVKM. The CDR3 spans 13 residues. The CDR3 bases are TGTGCCAGCAGTTTAGGGGGGTACTATGGCTACACCTTC. It translates to CASSLGGYYGYTF.

The gene calls are TRBV7-8 and TRBJ1-4; D gene uncertain. The CDR3 is 13 amino acids. Trimming pared 5 bases from V and 8 bases from J, leaving 12 bases between. CDR1 and CDR2 from the germline V gene are SGHVS and FQNEAQ. The CDR3 DNA follows: TGTGCCAGCAGCATACACAAGAGCGAAAAACTGTTTTTT. Protein: CASSIHKSEKLFF.

This clone was detected many times. The same CDR3 can be traced to other DNA sequences in this sample. The chain couples TRBV6-1 to TRBJ2-5; 9 nucleotides match TRBD1. The CDR3 runs to 14 residues. Germline CDR1 MNHNS, CDR2 SASEGT. Germline trimming cut 5 bases from V and 5 bases from J; bases unmatched to any gene: 6. The CDR3: CASSPRTGDETQYF. CDR3 coding DNA: TGTGCCAGCAGTCCGCGGACAGGGGACGAGACCCAGTACTTC.

This clone has at least ten counts. The rearrangement uses TRBV29-1 and TRBJ1-3; D is undetermined. Looked up from germline, CDR1 is SQVTM and CDR2 is ANQGSEA. V dropped 3 bases and J dropped 0 bases, with 3 bases sitting between them. CDR3 length equals 12 residues. The CDR3 spells CSVENSGNTIYF. The CDR3 coding sequence is TGCAGCGTTGAGAACTCTGGAAACACCATATATTTT.

This clone was seen repeatedly, ten times or more. In nucleotides, the CDR3 is TGTGCCAGCAGTTCCGTCGGCGGGAGAGTCACCGGGGAGCTGTTTTTT. It specifies CASSSVGGRVTGELFF. The chain carries TRBV11-2 and TRBJ2-2; 7 bases agree with TRBD2. The V gene end was trimmed by 6 bases and the J gene end by 4 bases; junction bases not matched to a gene: 11. The CDR3 sequence is 16 residues long. Germline CDR1 is SGHAT and CDR2 is FQNNGV.

The sample holds many counts of this clone. The V call is TRBV4-2, the J call TRBJ2-1, with TRBD2 identical over 10 bases. Germline CDR1 is LGHNA and CDR2 is YNFKEQ. This CDR3 has 19 amino acids. The V gene end was trimmed by 4 bases and the J gene end by 0 bases; junction bases not matched to a gene: 12. CDR3 sequence: CASSPHPGTSDSSYNEQFF. The CDR3 DNA sequence: TGTGCCAGCAGCCCCCACCCCGGGACTAGCGATAGCTCCTACAATGAGCAGTTCTTC.